These T cell receptor beta chains were read from a single sample in a study of blood T cell repertoires in COVID-19. TCRdb's copy holds only in-frame clones and misses some; the assay was immunoSEQ multiplex PCR. In the table there are some 100,000 clones, 88% of which are singletons. The material sequenced was peripheral blood. The source of these receptors is a woman of 80 years or more with active COVID-19. CDR3s include the opening cysteine and the closing phenylalanine or tryptophan. The D gene is left open where the match is weak. The listing skips clone size in some rows; elsewhere it reads once, few, many or a size class.

>TRBV6-2/TRBV6-3|.|few|TRBJ1-2
CASSRSAGAFGGYTF
>TRBV7-7|TRBD2|.|TRBJ2-1
CASSILAGTYNEQFF
>TRBV10-1|TRBD1|.|TRBJ2-1
CASSDGQGNLFF
>TRBV11-2|TRBD1|.|TRBJ2-7
CASSPPGQGSEQYF
>TRBV27|.|few|TRBJ2-7
CASSLRGTRSYEQYF
>TRBV18|TRBD1|.|TRBJ2-5
CASSPNTGVTETQYF
>TRBV27|.|.|TRBJ2-2
CASSFDTGELFF
>TRBV7-3|.|.|TRBJ2-1
CASSPPGVRNEQFF
>TRBV3-1/TRBV3-2|.|.|TRBJ1-5
CASSQGGQTGPQHF
>TRBV3-1/TRBV3-2|TRBD2|.|TRBJ2-1
CASSQTAGGTYNEQFF
>TRBV4-1|TRBD2|.|TRBJ2-5
CASSQDRTSGRAGETQYF
>TRBV12-5|TRBD2|.|TRBJ2-1
CASADGGMRYNEQFF
>TRBV7-2|TRBD2|.|TRBJ2-2
CASSLASGRYSGELFF
>TRBV10-3|TRBD1|once|TRBJ2-7
CAISAGTGGPYEQYF
>TRBV7-2|TRBD2|.|TRBJ2-1
CASSLGGSGGEQFF
>TRBV3-1/TRBV3-2|TRBD2|.|TRBJ2-1
CASSPGTSSYNEQFF
>TRBV19|TRBD2|once|TRBJ2-3
CASKRASGTSTDTQYF
>TRBV21-1|.|.|TRBJ1-5
CASSPGQRHSNQPQHF
>TRBV5-1|.|.|TRBJ2-2
CASSLPSTGELFF
>TRBV6-5|TRBD2|many|TRBJ2-7
CASNHGGINYEQYF
>TRBV7-2|.|.|TRBJ1-2
CASSPWADNYGYTF
>TRBV5-8|.|.|TRBJ1-5
CASSLKGVSNQPQHF
>TRBV7-2|.|once|TRBJ1-4
CASSSPYSTNEKLFF
>TRBV4-1|TRBD1|.|TRBJ1-5
CASSQGQGNQPQHF
>TRBV5-5|.|.|TRBJ1-1
CASSSSTGWDTEAFF
>TRBV7-2|TRBD2|.|TRBJ2-7
CASSPRGGRLSYEQYF
>TRBV14|TRBD2|.|TRBJ2-2
CASSPGGTNTGELFF
>TRBV7-2|.|.|TRBJ2-7
CASSPGLGSSYEQYF
>TRBV4-2|TRBD1|.|TRBJ1-2
CASSQVQGAVYYGYTF
>TRBV6-5|TRBD2|.|TRBJ2-7
CATLGGGVYEQYF
>TRBV10-3|TRBD2|.|TRBJ2-5
CAVAGGVETQYF
>TRBV4-1|TRBD2|.|TRBJ2-1
CASSPTSGRLNEQFF
>TRBV10-3|TRBD1|once|TRBJ1-4
CATRQGATNEKLFF
>TRBV6-5|.|.|TRBJ2-5
CASRYTSHNQETQYF
>TRBV5-4|TRBD2|.|TRBJ2-7
CASSLRRLAGGAPYEQYF
>TRBV18|.|.|TRBJ2-2
CASSSTAGELFF
>TRBV9|TRBD2|once|TRBJ2-7
CASSVGGTRSAEQYF
>TRBV6-5|TRBD1|.|TRBJ2-7
CASSTGQVYEQYF
>TRBV7-2|.|.|TRBJ2-3
CASSLTATGTDTQYF
>TRBV19|.|.|TRBJ2-1
CASSFGHSIPYNEQFF
>TRBV15|TRBD1|.|TRBJ1-1
CATSSQGEGEAFF
>TRBV27|.|.|TRBJ2-4
CASRTGGRGIQYF
>TRBV11-2|.|.|TRBJ2-3
CASSLRGRATDTQYF
>TRBV7-9|.|.|TRBJ2-1
CASSSAGTNNEQFF
>TRBV9|TRBD1|.|TRBJ1-2
CASSTTRGFGYGYTF
>TRBV7-2|TRBD2|.|TRBJ2-5
CASSLREAGAQYF
>TRBV29-1|.|.|TRBJ2-3
CSAMGRTTSTDTQYF
>TRBV4-2|TRBD2|once|TRBJ2-1
CASSQDGPTSGPDNEQFF
>TRBV18|.|once|TRBJ2-1
CASSPPDLVYYNEQFF
>TRBV30|.|.|TRBJ2-7
CAWSQTGLHEQYF
>TRBV6-2/TRBV6-3|.|once|TRBJ2-7
CASSYSNFYEQYF
>TRBV24-1|.|.|TRBJ2-3
CATSDPQGTDTQYF
>TRBV6-2/TRBV6-3|TRBD1|.|TRBJ1-5
CASSGPTGGDQPQHF